One and the same sample provided the 17 T cell receptor beta chains below, sequenced in a study of blood T cell repertoires in COVID-19. TCRdb's table, derived via immunoSEQ multiplex PCR, lists solely in-frame clones and lacks some. The table has a few hundred thousand clones, around 88% seen once; the top ten hold about 14%. Material for sequencing was PBMCs or T cells enriched from blood (not recorded which). These receptors were obtained from a woman in her forties or fifties with acute COVID-19.

This clone was seen more than once but under ten times. The chain employs TRBV10-1 and TRBJ1-1; 9 nucleotides line up with TRBD1. Losses at the gene ends were 4 bases for V and 0 bases for J; bases not matched to a gene: 6. The CDR3 extends over 16 amino acids. Germline CDR1 WNHNN, CDR2 SYGVQD (reference sequence). CDR3 loop: CASSVGTGSMNTEAFF. CDR3 nucleotides: TGCGCCAGCAGTGTGGGGACAGGGTCCATGAACACTGAAGCTTTCTTT.

The chain couples TRBV6-5 to TRBJ1-2; TRBD1 agrees at 8 bases. CDR1 and CDR2 (germline): MNHEY, SVGAGI. The J segment lost 6 bases and the V segment lost 4 bases, leaving 10 bases of the junction unmatched. The CDR3 is made up of 15 amino acids. The CDR3 DNA is TGTGCCAGCAGTTTCGATCGACAGGGGAAACATGGCTACACCTTC. This encodes CASSFDRQGKHGYTF.

The rearrangement links TRBV2 to TRBJ1-6; 10 bases are a match to TRBD1. V lost 10 bases, J lost 8 bases, and 8 bases stayed unmatched. The CDR3 consists of 14 residues. The germline V gene has CDR1 SNHLY and CDR2 FYNNEI. CDR3 in DNA: TGTGCCACCTCTGGACAGGGGGTGGATTCACCCCTCCACTTT. This gives the protein CATSGQGVDSPLHF.

This chain links TRBV7-3 with TRBJ1-6, with a tentative D call TRBD1 (6 bases). The CDR3 consists of 15 residues. The germline V gene encodes CDR1 SGHTA and CDR2 FQGTGA. Trimming removed 2 bases from V and 7 bases from J, with 12 bases in between. CDR3 sequence reads: CASSLHGDTNSPLHF. CDR3 DNA: TGTGCCAGCAGCTTACATGGGGACACAAATTCACCCCTCCACTTT.

The rearrangement joins TRBV28 to TRBJ2-2, with 7 bases matching TRBD1. The CDR3 is made up of 18 amino acids. The germline V gene encodes CDR1 MDHEN and CDR2 SYDVKM. With V trimmed by 9 bases and J by 4 bases, 20 bases remained unmatched. DNA of the CDR3: TGTGCCAGAATAAAACAGGATACCGGGACAGACATCACCGGGGAGCTGTTTTTT. It yields the protein CARIKQDTGTDITGELFF.

The CDR3 nucleotides are TGTGCCAGTAGTATACAGGGGTTGAAAGCTTTCTTT. Translated: CASSIQGLKAFF. The chain couples TRBV19 to TRBJ1-1, with TRBD1 as a possible D gene (6 bases). Germline assignment: CDR1 LNHDA and CDR2 SQIVND (reference sequence). V was shortened by 2 bases and J by 9 bases, with 10 bases between the two germline ends. The CDR3 runs to 12 residues.

This chain uses TRBV6-2 or TRBV6-3 with TRBJ2-1; D is uncertain. Germline CDR1 and CDR2: MNHEY and SVGEGT. V gave up 0 bases and J gave up 0 bases, with 9 bases separating them. The CDR3 extends over 16 amino acids. The chain's CDR3 is CASSYSSASSYNEQFF. For the CDR3, the DNA is TGTGCCAGCAGTTACTCGAGCGCTAGCTCCTACAATGAGCAGTTCTTC.

This sequence joins TRBV6-6 and TRBJ2-6; 8 bases agree with TRBD1. Germline V gene sequence: CDR1 MNHNY, CDR2 SVGAGI (reference sequence). V dropped 7 bases and J dropped 0; count of bases not matched to a gene: 20. This CDR3 region has 21 residues. CDR3 sequence: CASTYRPETGARDSGANVLTF. The DNA of the CDR3 is TGTGCCAGCACCTATCGGCCCGAGACAGGGGCGCGGGACTCTGGGGCCAACGTCCTGACTTTC.

This chain links TRBV9 with TRBJ2-7; 11 nucleotides line up with TRBD2. The CDR3 loop spans 16 amino acids. After removal of 2 bases from V and 7 bases from J, the junction contained 11 bases not matched to a gene. CDR1 SGDLS and CDR2 YYNGEE come from the germline V gene. CDR3 sequence reads: CASSVSVLAGAGEQYF. CDR3 coding DNA: TGTGCCAGCAGCGTTAGTGTACTAGCGGGAGCGGGAGAGCAGTACTTC. Complete variable domain (other parts from reference TRBV9 and TRBJ2-7): DSGVTQTPKHLITATGQRVTLRCSPRSGDLSVYWYQQSLDQGLQFLIQYYNGEERAKGNILERFSAQQFPDLHSELNLSSLELGDSALYFCASSVSVLAGAGEQYFGPGTRLTVT.

The chain combines TRBV21-1 with TRBJ1-2; the D call in the table, TRBD1, was not verified against the DNA. TRBV21-1 is a pseudogene segment. The CDR3 covers 15 residues. This CDR3 reads CASSQTSQGRRAYTF. In DNA, the CDR3 is TGTGCCAGCAGCCAGACGAGTCAGGGTCGACGGGCCTACACCTTC.

The rearrangement joins TRBV25-1 to TRBJ1-3; D might be TRBD1 (6 bases). This CDR3 is 17 amino acids long. V lost 4 bases, J lost 4 bases, and 20 bases lay in between. CDR1 and CDR2 (germline): MGHDK, SYGVNS. The CDR3 loop is CASSVDRQDLRGNTIYF. As DNA, the CDR3 is TGTGCCAGCAGTGTGGACAGACAGGATCTACGCGGAAACACCATATATTTT.

V and J are TRBV19 and TRBJ1-6, with 9 bases fitting TRBD1. The CDR3 loop spans 14 amino acids. V lost 10 bases and J lost 3; bases outside the gene matches: 4. Per germline, CDR1 LNHDA and CDR2 SQIVND (reference sequence). The CDR3 DNA sequence: TGTGCCACCCAGACAGGGGGCTATAATTCACCCCTCCACTTT. Protein sequence: CATQTGGYNSPLHF.

This rearrangement joins TRBV6-2 or TRBV6-3 to TRBJ2-1; 11 bases are a match to TRBD2. The ends lost 5 bases at V and 3 bases at J; junction bases unmatched: 6. Germline V gives CDR1 MNHEY, CDR2 SVGEGT. This CDR3 has 16 amino acids. The DNA for the CDR3 is TGTGCCAGCAGTGCCCAGGGACTAGCGGTCTACAATGAGCAGTTCTTC. It translates to CASSAQGLAVYNEQFF.

The V gene is TRBV7-9, the J gene TRBJ2-5; D perhaps matches TRBD2 (5 bases). CDR1 is SEHNR, CDR2 FQNEAQ, per germline (reference sequence). The CDR3 is made up of 12 amino acids. Between the trimmed V and J ends, which lost 4 bases and 5 bases, there was a span of 8 bases. This chain's CDR3 is CASSSRGETQYF. The CDR3 DNA is TGTGCCAGCAGCTCAAGAGGGGAGACCCAGTACTTC.

CDR3 residues: CASSFWTSGDPTDTQYF. The CDR3 DNA reads as TGTGCCAGCAGCTTTTGGACTAGCGGGGATCCCACAGATACGCAGTATTTT. The V call is TRBV11-2, the J call TRBJ2-3, with 12 bases matching TRBD2. Germline V gene lookup returns CDR1 SGHAT and CDR2 FQNNGV. The CDR3 is made up of 17 amino acids. The V and J ends lost 3 bases and 2 bases, in that order; junction bases with no gene match: 6. The whole variable domain, remainder taken from reference TRBV11-2 and TRBJ2-3, is EAGVAQSPRYKIIEKRQSVAFWCNPISGHATLYWYQQILGQGPKLLIQFQNNGVVDDSQLPKDRFSAERLKGVDSTLKIQPAKLEDSAVYLCASSFWTSGDPTDTQYFGPGTRLTVL.

The rearrangement links TRBV28 to TRBJ2-4; a weak D match, TRBD1 (6 bases). V dropped 5 bases and J dropped 0 bases, with 17 bases sitting between them. Germline lookup yields CDR1 MDHEN and CDR2 SYDVKM. The CDR3 loop spans 17 amino acids. This CDR3 is CASSPGVWTSAKNIQYF. DNA of the CDR3: TGTGCCAGCAGTCCAGGGGTTTGGACATCAGCCAAAAACATTCAGTACTTC. The complete variable domain, with remaining parts taken from reference TRBV28 and TRBJ2-4, reads DVKVTQSSRYLVKRTGEKVFLECVQDMDHENMFWYRQDPGLGLRLIYFSYDVKMKEKGDIPEGYSVSREKKERFSLILESASTNQTSMYLCASSPGVWTSAKNIQYFGAGTRLSVL.

This chain uses TRBV7-2 with TRBJ1-5, with 9 bases lining up with TRBD1. The length of the CDR3 is 15 residues. After removal of 4 bases from V and 1 base from J, the junction contained 2 bases not matched to a gene. Germline CDR1 SGHTA, CDR2 FQGNSA. The CDR3 coding sequence is TGTGCCAGCAGCTCGGGACAGGGAAGCAATCAGCCCCAGCATTTT. Residues: CASSSGQGSNQPQHF.